The next 11 T cell receptor beta chains were all read from a single sample in a study of blood T cells in healthy people across ages. Primed by a sample-barcoded 5' primer and a J-beta primer mix, a second PCR proceeded for roughly 6 to 12 cycles. Via MiXCR, TCRdb re-called the 5' RACE reads, giving one row per CDR3 protein. The sample contains 1.5 million to 2 million distinct CDR3 sequences, around 48% of which appear only once. The sample was blood. The receptors derive from a woman between 40 and 50 years old in good health.

V and J are TRBV6-1 and TRBJ2-7, with 7 bases aligning to TRBD1. J was trimmed by 3 bases and V by 6 bases; bases with no gene match: 5. This CDR3 has 13 amino acids. Germline V gene data show CDR1 as MNHNS and CDR2 as SASEGT. The CDR3 sequence: CASRKGQNYEQYF. In DNA, the CDR3 is TGTGCCAGCAGGAAGGGACAGAACTACGAGCAGTACTTC.

V is TRBV7-6 and J is TRBJ1-6; 9 bases fit TRBD1. CDR1 and CDR2 (germline): SGHVS, FNYEAQ. Losses at the gene ends were 4 bases for V and 5 bases for J; bases not matched to a gene: 15. The CDR3 is 19 amino acids. The CDR3 is CASSSSLQDRGHNNSPLHF. In DNA, the CDR3 is TGTGCCAGCAGCTCTAGTCTACAGGACAGGGGCCATAATAATTCACCCCTCCACTTT.

This chain joins TRBV24-1 and TRBJ1-2, with a weak D call TRBD1 (5 bases). The CDR3 is 14 residues long. V was shortened by 2 bases and J by 2 bases, with 8 bases between the two germline ends. Per the germline V gene, CDR1 is KGHDR and CDR2 is SFDVKD. The CDR3 DNA reads TGTGCCACCAGTGATTCCGACAGAAACTATGGCTACACCTTC. This sequence encodes CATSDSDRNYGYTF.

The chain has TRBV7-2 and TRBJ2-5, with 10 bases identical to TRBD2. The CDR3 covers 15 residues. Germline V gene data show CDR1 as SGHTA and CDR2 as FQGNSA. Germline trimming cut 1 base from V and 6 bases from J; bases unmatched to any gene: 5. CDR3 bases: TGTGCCAGCAGCTTAGGAGCGGGGGGGCCACAGACCCAGTACTTC. Its protein product is CASSLGAGGPQTQYF. The full variable domain, rest sourced from reference TRBV7-2 and TRBJ2-5, is GAGVSQSPSNKVTEKGKDVELRCDPISGHTALYWYRQSLGQGLEFLIYFQGNSAPDKSGLPSDRFSAERTGGSVSTLTIQRTQQEDSAVYLCASSLGAGGPQTQYFGPGTRLLVL.

The chain is built from TRBV5-6 and TRBJ2-5, with D perhaps TRBD1 or TRBD2 (5 bases each). The germline V gene has CDR1 SGHDT and CDR2 YYEEEE. The CDR3 sequence is 15 residues long. Trimming left V 5 bases short and J 11 bases short, with 25 bases between. As DNA, the CDR3 is TGTGCCAGCAGTACAACCCGGGACCCGACCTACGTGCAGTACTTC. Translating it yields CASSTTRDPTYVQYF.

The CDR3 bases are TGCGCCAGCAGCACTGGGACAGGGACGTTCGTCGAGCAGTACTTC. Its protein is CASSTGTGTFVEQYF. The rearrangement joins TRBV5-1 to TRBJ2-7, with 9 bases fitting TRBD1. J lost 6 bases, V lost 4 bases, and 11 bases had no gene match. The CDR3 covers 15 residues. CDR1 is SGHRS, CDR2 YFSETQ, per germline.

This chain joins TRBV7-3 and TRBJ2-3; 15 bases align to TRBD2. J gave up 14 bases and V 2 bases, and 2 bases lay outside the gene matches. There are 13 residues in the CDR3. Germline CDR1 is SGHTA and CDR2 is FQGTGA. The CDR3 DNA follows: TGTGCCAGCAGCTTAGGGACTAGCGGGGGGCTGTATTTT. It specifies CASSLGTSGGLYF. Supplemented by reference TRBV7-3 and TRBJ2-3, the full variable domain reads GAGVSQTPSNKVTEKGKYVELRCDPISGHTALYWYRQSLGQGPEFLIYFQGTGAADDSGLPNDRFFAVRPEGSVSTLKIQRTERGDSAVYLCASSLGTSGGLYFGPGTRLTVL.

This rearrangement joins TRBV11-2 to TRBJ2-3; 11 bases map to TRBD2. CDR1 SGHAT and CDR2 FQNNGV come from the germline V gene. This CDR3 spans 18 amino acids. Trimming removed 5 bases from V and 2 bases from J; junction bases left unmatched: 12. The CDR3 here is CASSPPGGTSGATDTQYF. In nucleotides, the CDR3 is TGTGCCAGCAGCCCCCCGGGGGGGACTAGCGGAGCCACAGATACGCAGTATTTT.

J is TRBJ2-4 and V is TRBV19; D not resolved. Germline CDR1 and CDR2: LNHDA and SQIVND (reference sequence). V lost 7 bases and J lost 3, with 7 bases in between. The CDR3 has 12 amino acids. This chain's CDR3 is CASNSHKNIQYF. The CDR3 coding sequence is TGTGCCAGTAACAGCCACAAAAACATTCAGTACTTC.

Ten or more counts support this clonotype. The junction departs from germline at one end; a sequencing error may be responsible. V gene TRBV4-3 combines with J gene TRBJ2-7; D gene ambiguous. This CDR3 has 13 amino acids. Germline CDR1 is LGHNA and CDR2 is YSLEER. The CDR3 DNA reads TGTGCCAGCAGCCAAGGTCCGGGCTACGAGCAGTACTTC. It translates to CASSQGPGYEQYF.

This clonotype appeared a few times. The V and J genes are TRBV7-2 and TRBJ2-4, with TRBD2 as a possible D gene (5 bases). The CDR3 runs 15 residues. With 1 base removed from V and 6 bases from J, the gap between germline ends came to 13 bases. Looked up from germline, CDR1 is SGHTA and CDR2 is FQGNSA. The CDR3 spells CASSLGTGNLNIQYF. CDR3 coding DNA: TGTGCCAGCAGCTTAGGGACGGGGAACCTAAACATTCAGTACTTC.